The 26 T cell receptor beta chains presented below share a single source sample, sequenced in a study of blood T cell repertoires in COVID-19. Sequencing was performed with immunoSEQ multiplex PCR; in TCRdb, only in-frame clones are kept and a portion is missing. Found here are about 31,000 clones, approximately 91% of them singletons; the top ten hold 5% to 6.5%. What was sequenced was peripheral blood. The receptor set was obtained from a human donor in a cohort sampled during active COVID-19.

To note about this clone: One junction end does not reproduce the germline sequence, and a read error may be involved. J is TRBJ1-1 and V is TRBV4-2; D might be TRBD1 (6 bases). Per the germline V gene, CDR1 is LGHNA and CDR2 is YNFKEQ. The CDR3 is 15 amino acids. The CDR3 sequence is CASSQETGRPTEAFF. CDR3 nucleotide sequence: TGTGCCAGCAGCCAAGAGACAGGCAGGCCCACTGAAGCCTTCTTT.

The rearrangement joins TRBV10-3 to TRBJ2-2, with 7 bases identical to TRBD2. The germline gives CDR1 ENHRY, CDR2 SYGVKD. V lost 11 bases to trimming and J lost 2 bases; unmatched junction nucleotides: 11. The CDR3 length is 15 residues. CDR3 in DNA: TGTGCCGTAACGGATCTAGCGGTTAACACCGGGGAGCTGTTTTTT. Protein sequence: CAVTDLAVNTGELFF.

This chain links TRBV18 with TRBJ1-6; no firm D call. This CDR3 has 16 amino acids. Trimming took 6 bases from V and 5 from J, leaving 17 bases between them. Per germline, CDR1 KGHSH and CDR2 LQKENI. CDR3 region: CASSMTAEVHNSPLHF. The DNA for the CDR3 is TGTGCCAGCTCGATGACTGCGGAGGTACATAATTCACCCCTCCACTTT.

This clone is a singleton in its sample. The chain combines TRBV4-3 with TRBJ1-5; a weak D match, TRBD1 (6 bases). CDR1 and CDR2 from the germline V gene are LGHNA and YSLEER. The CDR3 has 16 amino acids. V was clipped by 1 base and J by 6 bases, with 16 bases between them. Here the CDR3 reads CASSQARGGVAQPQHF. Written as DNA, the CDR3 is TGCGCCAGCAGCCAAGCTAGGGGGGGGGTTGCTCAGCCCCAGCATTTT.

Written as DNA, the CDR3 is TGTGCCAGCAGCTTAGCTCCGACAGCTGGGGCCAACGTCCTGACTTTC. It encodes CASSLAPTAGANVLTF. V gene TRBV7-2 combines with J gene TRBJ2-6, with a weak D call TRBD1 (5 bases). Looked up from germline, CDR1 is SGHTA and CDR2 is FQGNSA. Trimming removed 0 bases from V and 2 bases from J, with 8 bases in between. The CDR3 has 16 amino acids.

The chain is built from TRBV11-2 and TRBJ2-5, with D unclear. V was pared by 1 base and J by 5 bases, with 8 bases between. Germline CDR1 reads SGHAT; CDR2 reads FQNNGV. CDR3 length equals 13 residues. The CDR3: CASSLGLGETQYF. CDR3 DNA sequence: TGTGCCAGCAGCTTAGGTCTGGGCGAGACCCAGTACTTC.

This chain uses TRBV29-1 with TRBJ2-1; 8 nucleotides align to TRBD2. The CDR3 contains 14 residues. V shed 6 bases and J 0 bases; nucleotides not matched to a gene: 4. In germline, CDR1 is SQVTM, CDR2 ANQGSEA. The CDR3 DNA follows: TGCAGCGTCCCGGGACTAGTCTCCTACAATGAGCAGTTCTTC. Residues: CSVPGLVSYNEQFF.

The gene calls are TRBV6-2 or TRBV6-3 and TRBJ2-2, with 10 nucleotides matching TRBD2. This CDR3 region has 17 residues. Losses at the gene ends were 0 bases for V and 0 bases for J; bases not matched to a gene: 1. Germline values: CDR1 MNHEY, CDR2 SVGEGT. CDR3: CASSYSTSGTNTGELFF. CDR3 sequence (DNA): TGTGCCAGCAGTTACTCCACTAGCGGGACGAACACCGGGGAGCTGTTTTTT.

The chain recombines TRBV10-3 with TRBJ1-1, with 7 bases matching TRBD1. V was pared by 8 bases and J by 5 bases, with 5 bases of the junction left unmatched. CDR3 size: 12 residues. Germline CDR1 and CDR2: ENHRY and SYGVKD. In DNA form, the CDR3 reads TGTGCCATCTCGGGACAGACGACTGAAGCTTTCTTT. Translated, it gives CAISGQTTEAFF.

The chain recombines TRBV5-1 with TRBJ2-2, with D perhaps matching TRBD1 (6 bases). The CDR3 extends over 16 amino acids. Germline CDR1 reads SGHRS; CDR2 reads YFSETQ. Deletions cut 3 bases from V and 1 base from J, with 13 bases between. The CDR3 nucleotides read TGCGCCAGCAGCTCGCAAGGACAGATGAACACCGGGGAGCTGTTTTTT. As protein: CASSSQGQMNTGELFF.

The rearrangement joins TRBV5-1 to TRBJ1-1, with D unclear. The V end lost 1 base, the J end lost 6 bases, and 13 bases lay between the germline ends. The length of the CDR3 is 14 residues. Germline CDR1 SGHRS, CDR2 YFSETQ. The CDR3 nucleotides read TGCGCCAGCAGCTTGTACGGAGGTAATGCTGAAGCTTTCTTT. The encoded protein is CASSLYGGNAEAFF.

The CDR3 loop reads CSVTLGLGGYTF. DNA for the CDR3: TGCAGCGTAACTCTGGGGCTCGGGGGCTACACCTTC. V gene TRBV29-1 combines with J gene TRBJ1-2; D possibly corresponds to TRBD1 (5 bases). V was cut by 6 bases and J by 8 bases, with 16 bases left in between. CDR1 and CDR2 (germline): SQVTM, ANQGSEA. This CDR3 spans 12 amino acids.

This sequence joins TRBV19 and TRBJ1-2; a possible D gene is TRBD1 (6 bases). The CDR3 spans 15 residues. Germline CDR1 reads LNHDA; CDR2 reads SQIVND (reference sequence). V was trimmed by 3 bases and J by 4 bases, leaving 15 bases between them. The CDR3, as DNA: TGTGCCAGTAGTATCGGGCGGGGGCAGCCCTATGGCTACACCTTC. It translates to CASSIGRGQPYGYTF.

V and J are TRBV5-4 and TRBJ2-1; 7 bases agree with TRBD2. The CDR3 is made up of 15 amino acids. CDR1 is SGHNT and CDR2 is YYREEE in the germline V gene (reference sequence). V dropped 3 bases and J dropped 0; count of bases not matched to a gene: 3. The CDR3 nucleotides are TGTGCCAGCAGCTCGGGGGGAAGCTCCTACAATGAGCAGTTCTTC. Protein sequence: CASSSGGSSYNEQFF.

The rearrangement uses TRBV10-3 and TRBJ1-1; D is uncertain. The CDR3 is made up of 13 amino acids. Trimming shortened V by 3 bases and J by 1 base, and 6 bases separated the two germline ends. CDR1 ENHRY and CDR2 SYGVKD come from the germline V gene. The CDR3 sequence: CAISDAGNTEAFF. The CDR3 DNA sequence: TGTGCCATCAGTGACGCCGGGAACACTGAAGCTTTCTTT.

The V gene is TRBV5-4, the J gene TRBJ2-2; 10 nucleotides match TRBD2. There are 16 residues in the CDR3. Germline V gene data show CDR1 as SGHNT and CDR2 as YYREEE (reference sequence). V lost 4 bases, J lost 4 bases, and 7 bases stayed unmatched. The CDR3 DNA sequence: TGTGCCAGCAGCAAAGAGCGGGGGGGCTTCACCGGGGAGCTGTTTTTT. It specifies CASSKERGGFTGELFF.

The chain uses TRBV3-1 (or the pseudogene TRBV3-2) and TRBJ2-1; tentative D call: TRBD2 (6 bases). The CDR3 has 16 residues. V was trimmed by 4 bases and J by 4 bases, leaving 17 bases between them. Germline loops: CDR1 LGHDT, CDR2 YNNKEL (reference sequence). CDR3 loop: CASSPLGGSLYNEQFF. The DNA for the CDR3 is TGTGCCAGCAGCCCACTGGGGGGTTCTTTGTACAATGAGCAGTTCTTC.

V gene TRBV5-4 combines with J gene TRBJ1-1; TRBD1 aligns across 8 bases. The germline V gene has CDR1 SGHNT and CDR2 YYREEE (reference sequence). V dropped 4 bases and J dropped 0; count of bases not matched to a gene: 5. The CDR3 totals 15 residues. CDR3 amino acids: CASSPGQGLNTEAFF. In nucleotides, the CDR3 is TGTGCCAGCAGCCCCGGACAGGGTTTGAACACTGAAGCTTTCTTT.

The chain links TRBV12-3 or TRBV12-4 to TRBJ1-1; D is perhaps TRBD1 (5 bases). There are 13 residues in the CDR3. Trimming left V 6 bases short and J 0 bases short, with 8 bases between. CDR3 sequence: CASRTQVNTEAFF. The CDR3 nucleotides read TGTGCCAGCAGGACACAGGTGAACACTGAAGCTTTCTTT.

The J gene is TRBJ2-3, the V gene TRBV7-2, with D perhaps TRBD2 (6 bases). The CDR3 totals 15 residues. In germline, CDR1 is SGHTA, CDR2 FQGNSA. The V end lost 5 bases, the J end lost 4 bases, and 16 bases lay between the germline ends. The DNA of the CDR3 is TGTGCCAGCAGCCGGCAGTTGAGGGAGGCAGATACGCAGTATTTT. Encoded protein: CASSRQLREADTQYF.

The rearrangement uses TRBV27 and TRBJ1-3; 7 nucleotides agree with TRBD1. CDR3 length: 17 amino acids. Germline V gives CDR1 MNHEY, CDR2 SMNVEV (reference sequence). The junction had 10 bases not matched to a gene; V was cut back by 5 bases and J by 0 bases. The CDR3 DNA is TGTGCCAGCAGTCCCCACACGGGACAGTCCTCTGGAAACACCATATATTTT. Translated, it gives CASSPHTGQSSGNTIYF.

This chain uses TRBV18 with TRBJ2-5, with D possibly matching TRBD2 (6 bases). CDR1 is KGHSH and CDR2 is LQKENI in the germline V gene. Between the trimmed V and J ends, which lost 2 bases and 5 bases, there was a span of 18 bases. This CDR3 has 16 amino acids. The CDR3 here is CASSPTGSGGDETQYF. CDR3 nucleotide sequence: TGTGCCAGCTCACCAACTGGGTCCGGGGGTGACGAGACCCAGTACTTC.

The chain combines TRBV7-9 with TRBJ2-2, with D maybe TRBD2 (5 bases). The CDR3 spans 16 residues. V lost 0 bases to trimming and J lost 5 bases, with 13 bases between them. The germline gives CDR1 SEHNR, CDR2 FQNEAQ (reference sequence). CDR3 bases: TGTGCCAGCAGCTTAGCAGTACTTTCGGGAACCGGGGAGCTGTTTTTT. Protein product: CASSLAVLSGTGELFF.

The genes are TRBV7-9 and TRBJ1-1; D gene unclear. V was shortened by 1 base and J by 0 bases, with 3 bases between the two germline ends. Germline values: CDR1 SEHNR, CDR2 FQNEAQ (reference sequence). The CDR3 contains 13 residues. The DNA for the CDR3 is TGTGCCAGCAGCTTAGACATGAACACTGAAGCTTTCTTT. Protein product: CASSLDMNTEAFF. The full variable domain, rest sourced from reference TRBV7-9 and TRBJ1-1, is DTGVSQNPRHKITKRGQNVTFRCDPISEHNRLYWYRQTLGQGPEFLTYFQNEAQLEKSRLLSDRFSAERPKGSFSTLEIQRTEQGDSAMYLCASSLDMNTEAFFGQGTRLTVV.

Only one count was recorded for this clone. The chain joins TRBV6-5 to TRBJ2-3, with 11 bases lining up with TRBD2. V was pared by 5 bases and J by 3 bases, with 4 bases of the junction left unmatched. The CDR3 sequence is 15 residues long. CDR1 is MNHEY and CDR2 is SVGAGI in the germline V gene. CDR3 nucleotide sequence: TGTGCCAGCAGTCTCACTAGCGGGGGTACAGATACGCAGTATTTT. It translates to CASSLTSGGTDTQYF.

The V and J genes are TRBV27 and TRBJ2-1; a weak D match, TRBD2 (5 bases). This CDR3 is built from 13 residues. The V and J ends lost 10 bases and 2 bases respectively, with 12 bases between them. CDR1 is MNHEY and CDR2 is SMNVEV in the germline V gene (reference sequence). CDR3 DNA sequence: TGTGCCACCTCTTACGGGACCTACAATGAGCAGTTCTTC. Translation: CATSYGTYNEQFF.